This TCR beta chain is from a study of cytomegalovirus exposure and HLA in healthy donors. Despite likely unrecorded immune exposures, the donors were nominally healthy at the time of sampling. Recording of this donor's CMV serostatus was not done. A multiplex PCR was run with 60 Vbeta primers and 13 Jbeta primers. Generated by immunoSEQ multiplex PCR, the TCRdb table keeps only in-frame clones and is missing some. The sample records about 130,000 clones, around 72% being singletons. The germline V and J ends were trimmed by 4 bases and 2 bases, with 12 bases remaining between them. This CDR3 spans 15 amino acids. Germline lookup yields CDR1 MNHNS and CDR2 SASEGT.

V and J are TRBV6-1 and TRBJ1-5; D gene uncertain. The origin of this receptor is a human donor in good health. Sequenced sample: PBMCs. In DNA, the CDR3 is TGTGCCAGCAGTGGCCGGGTCGGTGGCAATCAGCCCCAGCATTTT. It specifies CASSGRVGGNQPQHF.